This T cell receptor (beta chain) was sequenced in a study of blood T cell repertoires in COVID-19. Study-level background: From T cells, B-cell-depleted T cells, or PBMCs came the material, which was cDNA or gDNA.

In the original workflow: Amplification from reference gene primers served as the basis for estimated nucleated cell counts. Measured with immunoSEQ multiplex PCR; TCRdb has only the in-frame clones, and not every one. V, J and clone size reflect that table, while D and trimming were determined from the DNA. The table has approximately 280,000 clones, 70% to 90% seen once. The junction had 7 bases not matched to a gene; V was cut back by 0 bases and J by 5 bases. CDR3 length: 15 amino acids. Germline V gene lookup returns CDR1 MNHEY and CDR2 SVGAGI. Sequencing was done on a sample of peripheral blood. This chain uses TRBV6-5 with TRBJ2-7; 7 bases line up with TRBD2. The receptor was derived from a woman aged 30 to 39 who had recovered from COVID-19. The CDR3 protein is CASSYSGGRVDEQYF. The CDR3 coding sequence is TGTGCCAGCAGTTACTCCGGCGGGAGAGTGGACGAGCAGTACTTC.